Listed here are 16 T cell receptor beta chains from one sample, sequenced in a study of CD8+ T cells in alopecia areata. Once RNA had been extracted, it was reverse transcribed into cDNA to act as the sequencing template. TCRdb's copy holds only in-frame clones and misses some; the assay was immunoSEQ multiplex PCR. The table records 130,000 to 150,000 clones, roughly 48% of them present only once. The sample taken for sequencing was CD4+ T cells sorted from blood. Source of these receptors: a human donor with alopecia areata.

This chain joins TRBV6-5 and TRBJ2-7; 7 bases are shared with TRBD1. V dropped 2 bases and J dropped 3; count of bases not matched to a gene: 4. The CDR3 totals 14 residues. Germline V lookup: CDR1 MNHEY, CDR2 SVGAGI. This CDR3 is CASSYEWDSYEQYF. CDR3 bases: TGTGCCAGCAGTTACGAGTGGGACAGCTACGAGCAGTACTTC.

The V call is TRBV30, the J call TRBJ1-5; 9 bases line up with TRBD1. The CDR3 loop spans 15 amino acids. With 0 bases clipped from V and 4 bases from J, the junction kept 4 bases outside the gene matches. Germline assignment: CDR1 GTSNPN and CDR2 SVGIG (reference sequence). The CDR3 region has the DNA TGTGCCTGGAGTGTTGGGGACAGGGCTAATCAGCCCCAGCATTTT. The encoded protein is CAWSVGDRANQPQHF.

CDR3 sequence: CASSQERGLPQHF. CDR3 DNA sequence: TGTGCCAGCAGCCAAGAGAGGGGCTTACCCCAGCATTTT. The rearrangement links TRBV4-2 to TRBJ1-5; a possible D gene is TRBD1 (5 bases). Deletions cut 0 bases from V and 10 bases from J, with 10 bases between. CDR1 is LGHNA and CDR2 is YNFKEQ in the germline V gene. This CDR3 has 13 amino acids.

The chain carries TRBV6-5 and TRBJ2-7, with TRBD2 identical over 12 bases. CDR3 size: 13 residues. V shed 10 bases, J shed 4 bases, and the junction held 5 bases outside the gene matches. Per germline, CDR1 MNHEY and CDR2 SVGAGI. The CDR3 sequence: CAITTSGSYEQYF. The CDR3 coding sequence is TGTGCCATTACGACTAGCGGGAGTTACGAGCAGTACTTC.

This clone was detected a few times. The chain uses TRBV6-1 and TRBJ1-1; a possible D gene is TRBD1 (5 bases). CDR1 is MNHNS, CDR2 SASEGT, per germline. The CDR3 is 17 amino acids. The ends were cut back, 0 bases at V and 3 bases at J, with 17 bases in the middle. This chain's CDR3 is CASSEALWGPDDTEAFF. DNA for the CDR3: TGTGCCAGCAGTGAAGCGCTTTGGGGACCGGACGACACTGAAGCTTTCTTT.

This chain connects TRBV9 to TRBJ1-2, with a tentative D call TRBD1 (5 bases). CDR3 size: 14 residues. Trimming left V 4 bases short and J 1 base short, with 11 bases between. Germline V lookup: CDR1 SGDLS, CDR2 YYNGEE. The CDR3 protein is CASSPTDSNYGYTF. As DNA, the CDR3 is TGTGCCAGCAGCCCCACCGACAGTAACTATGGCTACACCTTC.

This clone was observed a handful of times. V is TRBV6-1 and J is TRBJ2-1, with 9 bases lining up with TRBD1. This CDR3 comprises 15 residues. The germline V gene encodes CDR1 MNHNS and CDR2 SASEGT. V was clipped by 6 bases and J by 2 bases; unmatched bases: 5. The CDR3 DNA sequence: TGTGCCAGCAGCCGGACAGGGGTTACCTACAATGAGCAGTTCTTC. It encodes CASSRTGVTYNEQFF.

This clone came up a few times. The chain couples TRBV10-2 to TRBJ1-5; D gene uncertain. The CDR3 spans 12 residues. Per the germline V gene, CDR1 is WSHSY and CDR2 is SAAADI. Trimming removed 0 bases from V and 15 bases from J, with 12 bases in between. The CDR3 reads CASSESPNTRHF. The CDR3 DNA reads TGCGCCAGCAGTGAGTCGCCGAACACGAGGCATTTT.

The chain carries TRBV11-2 and TRBJ2-1; 9 bases fit TRBD2. CDR3 length equals 15 residues. CDR1 SGHAT and CDR2 FQNNGV come from the germline V gene. Losses at the gene ends were 6 bases for V and 6 bases for J; bases not matched to a gene: 9. The CDR3 sequence is CASSPPGLAFNEQFF. CDR3 coding DNA: TGTGCCAGCAGTCCACCGGGACTAGCATTCAATGAGCAGTTCTTC.

The V call is TRBV29-1, the J call TRBJ2-5; D could derive from TRBD1 or TRBD2 (5 bases each). Germline CDR1 is SQVTM and CDR2 is ANQGSEA. The CDR3 runs to 16 residues. Trimming cost V 6 bases and J 0 bases, with 20 bases left between them. As DNA, the CDR3 is TGCAGCGTATCGGGGCCATCATTGCCTAACCAAGAGACCCAGTACTTC. Amino acids: CSVSGPSLPNQETQYF.

The chain is built from TRBV19 and TRBJ2-1, with D possibly TRBD2 on 5 matching bases. The CDR3 loop spans 15 amino acids. Deletions cut 3 bases from V and 0 bases from J, with 9 bases between. Looked up from germline, CDR1 is LNHDA and CDR2 is SQIVND (reference sequence). In DNA form, the CDR3 reads TGTGCCAGTAGTATGGTGGGGAGCTCCTACAATGAGCAGTTCTTC. Its translation is CASSMVGSSYNEQFF.

The chain is built from TRBV4-1 and TRBJ2-4; D gene uncertain. Germline V gives CDR1 MGHRA, CDR2 YSYEKL. With 6 bases removed from V and 1 base from J, the gap between germline ends came to 16 bases. The CDR3 has 16 residues. The CDR3 reads CASSPIGSGAKNIQYF. Here the CDR3 DNA reads TGCGCCAGCAGTCCCATTGGTAGTGGGGCCAAAAACATTCAGTACTTC.

This clone was observed a handful of times. The chain has TRBV30 and TRBJ1-1, with D tentatively TRBD1 (6 bases). Germline V gives CDR1 GTSNPN, CDR2 SVGIG (reference sequence). The CDR3 covers 15 residues. V lost 4 bases and J lost 6, with 21 bases in between. The CDR3 loop reads CAWTTWGGADPEAFF. The CDR3 nucleotides are TGTGCCTGGACCACCTGGGGGGGGGCGGACCCTGAAGCTTTCTTT.

V gene TRBV5-1 combines with J gene TRBJ2-1, with unresolved D. The germline gives CDR1 SGHRS, CDR2 YFSETQ. The CDR3 sequence is 14 residues long. The ends were cut back, 2 bases at V and 6 bases at J, with 12 bases in the middle. The CDR3 DNA reads as TGCGCCAGCAGCTTTGGTGCATCCACCAATGAGCAGTTCTTC. Its protein is CASSFGASTNEQFF.

This clone was recorded a few times. V and J are TRBV6-5 and TRBJ2-7; a possible D gene is TRBD1 (6 bases). Germline V CDR1 and CDR2: MNHEY, SVGAGI. V was shortened by 6 bases and J by 0 bases, with 12 bases between the two germline ends. The CDR3 is 14 amino acids. DNA for the CDR3: TGTGCCAGCAGGGAGTACAGGGACTCCTACGAGCAGTACTTC. It specifies CASREYRDSYEQYF.

The gene calls are TRBV28 and TRBJ2-1, with 11 bases aligning to TRBD2. V dropped 5 bases and J dropped 8; count of bases not matched to a gene: 17. Germline CDR1 and CDR2: MDHEN and SYDVKM. CDR3 length: 18 residues. CDR3 sequence (DNA): TGTGCCAGCAGTACCGCCCGACTAGCGGGAAAGAGCTGGGATGAGCAGTTCTTC. This sequence encodes CASSTARLAGKSWDEQFF. Complete variable domain (other parts from reference TRBV28 and TRBJ2-1): DVKVTQSSRYLVKRTGEKVFLECVQDMDHENMFWYRQDPGLGLRLIYFSYDVKMKEKGDIPEGYSVSREKKERFSLILESASTNQTSMYLCASSTARLAGKSWDEQFFGPGTRLTVL.